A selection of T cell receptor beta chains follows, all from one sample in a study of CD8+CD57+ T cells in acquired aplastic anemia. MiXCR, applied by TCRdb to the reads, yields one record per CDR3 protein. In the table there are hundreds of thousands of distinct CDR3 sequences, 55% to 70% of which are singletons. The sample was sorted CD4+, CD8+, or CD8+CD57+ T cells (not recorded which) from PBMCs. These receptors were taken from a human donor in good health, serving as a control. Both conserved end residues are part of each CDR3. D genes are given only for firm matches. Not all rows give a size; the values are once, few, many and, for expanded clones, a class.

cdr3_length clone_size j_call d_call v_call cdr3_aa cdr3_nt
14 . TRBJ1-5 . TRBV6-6 CASSYSNSGQPQHF TGTGCCAGCAGTTACTCGAATAGTGGGCAGCCCCAGCATTTT
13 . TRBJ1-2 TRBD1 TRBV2 CGSNRDSTKGYTF TGTGGCAGCAACCGGGACAGTACGAAAGGCTACACCTTC
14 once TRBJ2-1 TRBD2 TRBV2 CASSPGLANNEQFF TGTGCCAGCAGTCCTGGACTAGCGAACAATGAGCAGTTCTTC
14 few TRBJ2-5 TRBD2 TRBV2 CASGTTSGGETQYF TGTGCCAGCGGTACCACTAGCGGGGGAGAGACCCAGTACTTC
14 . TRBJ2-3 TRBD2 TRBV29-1 CSVEAGLAGDTQYF TGCAGCGTCGAAGCGGGACTAGCGGGAGATACGCAGTATTTT
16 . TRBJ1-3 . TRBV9 CASSVATGGPGNTIYF TGTGCCAGCAGCGTAGCCACCGGGGGGCCTGGAAACACCATATATTTT
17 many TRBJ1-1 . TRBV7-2 CASSLAILGGGVDEAFF TGTGCCAGCAGCTTAGCGATTCTGGGTGGGGGCGTCGATGAAGCTTTCTTT
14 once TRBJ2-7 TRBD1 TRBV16 CASSQRDRFSEQYF TGTGCCAGCAGTCAAAGGGACAGGTTCAGCGAGCAGTACTTC
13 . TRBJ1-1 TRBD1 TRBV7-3 CASSLQGDLEAFF TGTGCCAGCAGCCTACAGGGGGACCTTGAAGCTTTCTTT
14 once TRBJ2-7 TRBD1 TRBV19 CASSMGQGYYEQYF TGTGCCAGTAGTATGGGACAGGGGTACTACGAGCAGTACTTC
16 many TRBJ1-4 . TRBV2 CASSASVGSANEKLFF TGTGCCAGCAGTGCAAGCGTTGGGTCGGCTAATGAAAAACTGTTTTTT
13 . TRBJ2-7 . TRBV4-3 CASSREGSYEQYF TGCGCCAGCAGCCGAGAAGGATCCTACGAGCAGTACTTC
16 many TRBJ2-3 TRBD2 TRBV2 CASKKGLADVADTQYF TGTGCCAGCAAGAAGGGACTAGCCGACGTAGCAGATACGCAGTATTTT
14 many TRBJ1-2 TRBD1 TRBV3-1 CASSQQDRGYGYTF TGTGCCAGCAGCCAACAGGACAGGGGCTATGGCTACACCTTC
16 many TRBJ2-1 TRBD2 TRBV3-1 CASSQPGLAGEDEQFF TGTGCCAGCAGCCAACCGGGACTAGCGGGAGAAGATGAGCAGTTCTTC
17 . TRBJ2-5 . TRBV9 CASSVGAGDSMEETQYF TGTGCCAGCAGCGTAGGGGCAGGGGACTCCATGGAAGAGACCCAGTACTTC
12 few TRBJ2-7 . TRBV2 CASSVGRGAQYF TGTGCCAGCAGTGTAGGAAGGGGAGCGCAGTACTTC
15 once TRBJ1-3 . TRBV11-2 CASSLVPSSGNTIYF TGTGCCAGCAGCTTAGTTCCCAGCTCTGGAAACACCATATATTTT
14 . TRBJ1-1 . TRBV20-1 CSARDWDQNTEAFF TGCAGTGCTAGAGATTGGGACCAAAACACTGAAGCTTTCTTT
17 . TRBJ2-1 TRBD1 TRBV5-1 CASSDGQGQGEDNEQFF TGTGCCAGCAGCGATGGACAGGGACAGGGGGAAGACAATGAGCAGTTCTTC
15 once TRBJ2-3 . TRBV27 CASSYGASGTDEQYF TGTGCCAGCAGTTATGGAGCGTCGGGCACAGATGAGCAGTATTTT
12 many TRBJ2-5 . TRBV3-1 CASSQTKETQYF TGTGCCAGCAGCCAAACAAAAGAGACCCAGTACTTC
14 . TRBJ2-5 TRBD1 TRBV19 CASSIRQGGETQYF TGTGCCAGTAGTATACGACAGGGGGGAGAGACCCAGTACTTC
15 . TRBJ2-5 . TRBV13 CASSLQGFGQETQYF TGTGCCAGCAGCTTGCAGGGTTTCGGCCAAGAGACCCAGTACTTC
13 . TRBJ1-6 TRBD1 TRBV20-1 CSATLPGTGPLHF TGCAGTGCCACTCTTCCCGGGACAGGGCCCCTCCACTTT
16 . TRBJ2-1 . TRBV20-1 CSARVVGTAATNEQFF TGCAGTGCTAGAGTCGTCGGGACCGCTGCAACTAATGAGCAGTTCTTC
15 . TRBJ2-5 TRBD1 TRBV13 CASSFLTGVSETQYF TGTGCCAGCAGCTTTTTGACAGGGGTCTCGGAGACCCAGTACTTC
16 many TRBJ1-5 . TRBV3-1 CASSLNGGIGDQPQHF TGTGCCAGCAGCCTTAATGGGGGAATTGGAGATCAGCCCCAGCATTTT